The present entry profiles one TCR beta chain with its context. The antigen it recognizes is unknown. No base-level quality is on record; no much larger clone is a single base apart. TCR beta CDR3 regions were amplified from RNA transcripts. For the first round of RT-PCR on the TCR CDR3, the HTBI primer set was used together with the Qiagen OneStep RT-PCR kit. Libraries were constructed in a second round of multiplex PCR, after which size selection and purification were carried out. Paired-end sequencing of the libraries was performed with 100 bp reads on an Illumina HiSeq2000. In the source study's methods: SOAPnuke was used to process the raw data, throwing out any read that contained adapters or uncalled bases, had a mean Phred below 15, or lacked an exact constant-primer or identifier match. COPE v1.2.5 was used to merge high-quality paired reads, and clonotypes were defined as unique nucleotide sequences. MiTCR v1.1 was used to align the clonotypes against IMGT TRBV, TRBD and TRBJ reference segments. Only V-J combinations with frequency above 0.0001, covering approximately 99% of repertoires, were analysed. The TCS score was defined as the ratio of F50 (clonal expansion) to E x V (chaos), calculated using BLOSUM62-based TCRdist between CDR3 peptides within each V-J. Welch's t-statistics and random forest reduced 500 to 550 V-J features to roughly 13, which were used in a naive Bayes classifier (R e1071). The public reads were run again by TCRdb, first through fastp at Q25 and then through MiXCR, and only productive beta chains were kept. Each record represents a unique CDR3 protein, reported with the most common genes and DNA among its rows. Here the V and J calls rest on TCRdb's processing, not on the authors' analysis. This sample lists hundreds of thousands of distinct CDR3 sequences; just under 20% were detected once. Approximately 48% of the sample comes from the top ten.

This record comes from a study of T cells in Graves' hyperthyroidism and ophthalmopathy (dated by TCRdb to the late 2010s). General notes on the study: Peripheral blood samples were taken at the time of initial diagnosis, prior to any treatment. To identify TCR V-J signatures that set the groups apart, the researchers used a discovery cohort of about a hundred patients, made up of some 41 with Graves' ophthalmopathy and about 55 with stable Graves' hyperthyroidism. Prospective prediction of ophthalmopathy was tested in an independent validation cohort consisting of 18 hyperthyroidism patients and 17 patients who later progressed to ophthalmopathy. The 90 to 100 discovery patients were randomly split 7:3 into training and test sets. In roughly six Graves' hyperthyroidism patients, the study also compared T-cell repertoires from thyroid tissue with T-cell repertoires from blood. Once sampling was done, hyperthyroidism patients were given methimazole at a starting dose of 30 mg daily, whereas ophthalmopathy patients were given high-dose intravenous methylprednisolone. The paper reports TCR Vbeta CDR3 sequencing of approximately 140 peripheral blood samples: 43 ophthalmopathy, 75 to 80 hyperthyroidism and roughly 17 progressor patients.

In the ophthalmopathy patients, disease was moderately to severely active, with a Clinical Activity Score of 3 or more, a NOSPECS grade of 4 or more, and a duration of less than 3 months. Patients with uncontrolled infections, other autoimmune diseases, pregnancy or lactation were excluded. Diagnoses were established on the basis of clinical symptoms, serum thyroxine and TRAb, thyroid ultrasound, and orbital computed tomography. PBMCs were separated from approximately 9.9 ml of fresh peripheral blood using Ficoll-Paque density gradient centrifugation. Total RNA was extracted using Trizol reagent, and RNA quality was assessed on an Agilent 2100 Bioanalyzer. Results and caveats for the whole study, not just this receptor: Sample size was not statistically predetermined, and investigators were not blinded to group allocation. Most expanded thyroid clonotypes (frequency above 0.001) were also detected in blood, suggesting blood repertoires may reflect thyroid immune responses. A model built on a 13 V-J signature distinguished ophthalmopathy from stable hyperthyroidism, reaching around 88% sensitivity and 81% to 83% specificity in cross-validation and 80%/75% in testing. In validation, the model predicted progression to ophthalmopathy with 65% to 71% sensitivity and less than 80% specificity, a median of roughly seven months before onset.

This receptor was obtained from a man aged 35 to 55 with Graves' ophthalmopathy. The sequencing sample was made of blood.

In nucleotides, the sequence is TGCAGTGCTAGATCCCCGGGACTAGCGGAGGGGGATGAGCAGTTCTTC. Its protein reads: CSARSPGLAEGDEQFF. The chain is encoded by TRBV20-1 joined to TRBJ2-1, and 11 junctional nucleotides match TRBD2. The germline V gene encodes CDR1 DFQATT and CDR2 SNEGSKA (reference sequence). At the junction V is shortened by 2 bases and J by 8 bases; bases outside the gene matches: 11. The CDR3 starts with the cysteine, ends with the phenylalanine, and has 16 residues. Only CDR3 DNA remains: 48 bases, in frame from the first base.